Below are 5 T cell receptor beta chains sequenced from a single sample in a study of blood T cells in healthy people across ages. A second about 6 to 11 cycle PCR used barcoded and J-beta primers. From the 5' RACE reads, TCRdb called clonotypes with MiXCR, one entry per CDR3 protein. Of about 780,000 distinct CDR3 sequences in the sample, 35% to 50% were seen once. Sequencing was carried out using blood. These receptors all stem from an elderly man in good health.

This chain joins TRBV29-1 and TRBJ2-2, with D perhaps TRBD2 (6 bases). From germline, CDR1 is SQVTM and CDR2 ANQGSEA. CDR3 length equals 14 residues. Trimming left V 7 bases short and J 3 bases short, with 15 bases between. CDR3: CSARTRGDTGELFF. In DNA form, the CDR3 reads TGCAGCGCTAGGACTCGCGGGGACACCGGGGAGCTGTTTTTT.

This sequence joins TRBV20-1 and TRBJ2-7, with a weak D call TRBD2 (6 bases). The CDR3 is made up of 13 amino acids. Germline CDR1 and CDR2: DFQATT and SNEGSKA (reference sequence). The germline V and J ends were trimmed by 4 bases and 7 bases, with 17 bases remaining between them. The CDR3 region is CSAIGGLGFEQYF. CDR3 nucleotide sequence: TGCAGTGCTATTGGAGGGCTGGGGTTTGAGCAGTACTTC.

This clonotype turned up a few times. The chain is built from TRBV11-2 and TRBJ2-1; D unclear. The V gene lost 4 bases and the J gene lost 6 bases, with 7 bases spanning the gap. The CDR3 is 12 amino acids. Germline V gene sequence: CDR1 SGHAT, CDR2 FQNNGV. This CDR3 reads CASSSGPNEQFF. In nucleotides, the CDR3 is TGTGCCAGCAGCTCTGGGCCCAATGAGCAGTTCTTC.

In its sample, this clonotype was seen a few times. V usage is TRBV5-1 and J usage is TRBJ1-2; D is uncertain. V lost 0 bases to trimming and J lost 7 bases, with 7 bases between them. Germline V gene data show CDR1 as SGHRS and CDR2 as YFSETQ. The CDR3 extends over 12 amino acids. This CDR3 is CASSLEDCGYTF. Written as DNA, the CDR3 is TGCGCCAGCAGCTTGGAGGACTGTGGCTACACCTTC.

The chain employs TRBV5-1 and TRBJ2-2, with 13 nucleotides matching TRBD2. CDR3 length: 17 amino acids. V lost 3 bases to trimming and J lost 2 bases; unmatched junction nucleotides: 4. CDR1 is SGHRS, CDR2 YFSETQ, per germline. The CDR3 reads CASSSGTSGTNTGELFF. In DNA, the CDR3 is TGCGCCAGCAGCTCCGGGACTAGCGGGACTAACACCGGGGAGCTGTTTTTT. The whole variable domain, filled in from reference TRBV5-1 and TRBJ2-2, reads KAGVTQTPRYLIKTRGQQVTLSCSPISGHRSVSWYQQTPGQGLQFLFEYFSETQRNKGNFPGRFSGRQFSNSRSEMNVSTLELGDSALYLCASSSGTSGTNTGELFFGEGSRLTVL.